A selection of T cell receptor beta chains follows, all from one sample in a study of shared clonotypes between healthy human individuals. TCRdb keeps only in-frame clones here, not all; method: immunoSEQ multiplex PCR. The data hold just over 2,000,000 clones, with approximately 95% observed a single time. Sequencing input: naive CD8+ T cells sorted from blood. Receptor source: a man between 18 and 35 years old in good health. Each CDR3 is given with its conserved first and last residue. D genes are given only for firm matches. Size is stated for part of the rows, as once, few or many counts, or as a class when the clone is expanded.

J gene | V gene | clone size | D gene | CDR3 protein | CDR3 DNA
TRBJ1-2 | TRBV5-4 | . | . | CASSLAVSLFNYGYTF | TGTGCCAGCAGCTTGGCCGTCAGTCTTTTCAACTATGGCTACACCTTC
TRBJ1-1 | TRBV28 | . | . | CASTSFGDVNTEAFF | TGTGCCAGCACCTCGTTCGGGGACGTGAACACTGAAGCTTTCTTT
TRBJ2-7 | TRBV27 | . | . | CASSLTGESSYEQYF | TGTGCCAGCAGTTTAACCGGGGAAAGCTCCTACGAGCAGTACTTC
TRBJ2-1 | TRBV25-1 | . | TRBD2 | CASSETSGLYNEQFF | TGTGCCAGCAGTGAAACTAGCGGATTATACAATGAGCAGTTCTTC
TRBJ2-2 | TRBV6-5 | . | . | CASSPGGLGELFF | TGTGCCAGCAGTCCGGGGGGCCTCGGGGAGCTGTTTTTT
TRBJ2-7 | TRBV19 | . | TRBD1 | CASSTAGRGRPYEQYF | TGTGCCAGTAGTACCGCGGGCAGGGGGCGCCCCTACGAGCAGTACTTC
TRBJ2-1 | TRBV7-9 | few | TRBD2 | CASSLGLAGDNEQFF | TGTGCCAGCAGCTTAGGGCTAGCGGGAGACAATGAGCAGTTCTTC
TRBJ2-1 | TRBV7-2 | . | TRBD2 | CASSLMTSGPNEQFF | TGTGCCAGCAGCTTAATGACTAGCGGGCCCAATGAGCAGTTCTTC
TRBJ2-7 | TRBV5-1 | once | TRBD2 | CASSPGLAGSYEQYF | TGCGCCAGCAGCCCGGGACTAGCGGGGAGCTACGAGCAGTACTTC
TRBJ2-5 | TRBV9 | . | . | CASSRSGRMETQYF | TGTGCCAGCAGTCGTAGCGGCAGGATGGAGACCCAGTACTTC
TRBJ2-5 | TRBV5-1 | . | TRBD2 | CASSLGAGIIETQYF | TGCGCCAGCAGCTTGGGAGCGGGAATAATAGAGACCCAGTACTTC
TRBJ2-7 | TRBV13 | once | TRBD2 | CASRSSLAGDEQYF | TGTGCCAGCAGAAGTTCACTAGCGGGAGACGAGCAGTACTTC
TRBJ1-6 | TRBV7-9 | . | TRBD1 | CASSPPGQAINSPLHF | TGTGCCAGCAGCCCCCCGGGACAGGCGATAAATTCACCCCTCCACTTT
TRBJ2-7 | TRBV6-5 | . | TRBD2 | CASSFGLASEQYF | TGTGCCAGCAGCTTCGGACTAGCGTCCGAGCAGTACTTC
TRBJ2-1 | TRBV11-2 | . | . | CASSLGTPAYNEQFF | TGTGCCAGCAGTCTCGGGACTCCCGCGTACAATGAGCAGTTCTTC
TRBJ1-4 | TRBV13 | . | . | CASSLGLEGEKLFF | TGTGCCAGCAGCTTAGGTTTGGAGGGGGAAAAACTGTTTTTT
TRBJ1-1 | TRBV5-1 | . | . | CASSLQKGVETEAFF | TGCGCCAGCAGCTTACAGAAAGGGGTGGAGACTGAAGCTTTCTTT
TRBJ2-7 | TRBV30 | . | TRBD1 | CAWSARDRPSYEQYF | TGTGCCTGGTCTGCCCGGGACAGGCCCTCCTACGAGCAGTACTTC
TRBJ2-3 | TRBV27 | . | . | CASSLSFFGPDTQYF | TGTGCCAGCAGTTTAAGTTTTTTCGGCCCTGATACGCAGTATTTT
TRBJ1-1 | TRBV6-5 | once | . | CASSYSRSRYDTEAFF | TGTGCCAGCAGTTACTCCCGATCACGCTATGACACTGAAGCTTTCTTT
TRBJ2-5 | TRBV7-2 | . | . | CASSPSSAQETQYF | TGTGCCAGCAGCCCCTCTAGCGCACAAGAGACCCAGTACTTC
TRBJ2-7 | TRBV6-5 | few | . | CASSYAGSYEQYF | TGTGCCAGCAGTTACGCAGGTTCCTACGAGCAGTACTTC